The following is a T cell receptor (beta chain) sequence with its context. The sample comes from a study of blood T cell repertoires in COVID-19. Study information: Spain, Italy and the United States supplied samples that represented acute and convalescent COVID-19.

Under the authors' procedure: Reference gene primer amplification in the assay estimated nucleated cell counts. The table came from immunoSEQ multiplex PCR; TCRdb's copy has only in-frame clones and leaves some out. From that table come the V and J calls and clone size; the DNA was used to work out D and trimming. The sample holds approximately 170,000 clones; around 82% are singletons and the top ten take about 2.7%. Germline assignment: CDR1 SGHTA and CDR2 FQGTGA. Trimming pared 5 bases from V and 2 bases from J, leaving 12 bases between. The CDR3 contains 14 residues. The source is a human donor with acute or convalescent COVID-19. The donor label of this sample is uncertain. Source material: peripheral blood. This rearrangement joins TRBV7-3 to TRBJ1-2; TRBD1 might be the D (6 bases). CDR3 sequence: CASSPGTTNYGYTF. In nucleotides, the CDR3 is TGTGCCAGCAGCCCCGGGACAACCAACTATGGCTACACCTTC.